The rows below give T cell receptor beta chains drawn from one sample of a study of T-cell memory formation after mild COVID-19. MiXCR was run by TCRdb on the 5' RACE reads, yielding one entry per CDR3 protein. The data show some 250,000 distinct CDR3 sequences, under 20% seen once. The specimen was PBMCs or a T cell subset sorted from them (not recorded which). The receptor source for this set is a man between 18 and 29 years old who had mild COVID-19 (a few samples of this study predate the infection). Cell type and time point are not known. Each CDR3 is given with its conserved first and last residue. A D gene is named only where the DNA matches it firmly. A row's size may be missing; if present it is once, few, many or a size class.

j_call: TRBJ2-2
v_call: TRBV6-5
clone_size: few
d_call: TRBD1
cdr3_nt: TGTGCCAGCAGTGCCGGGACAGGCCTAGTGACCGGGGAGCTGTTTTTT
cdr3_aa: CASSAGTGLVTGELFF

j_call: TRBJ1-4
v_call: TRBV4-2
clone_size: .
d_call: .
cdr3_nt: TGTGCCAGCAGCCAAGGGGGGAATGAAAAACTGTTTTTT
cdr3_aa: CASSQGGNEKLFF

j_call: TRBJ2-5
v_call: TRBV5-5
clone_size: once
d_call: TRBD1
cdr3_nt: TGTGCCAGCAGCTCCCCGGACAGGGGGGAAGAGACCCAGTACTTC
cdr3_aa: CASSSPDRGEETQYF

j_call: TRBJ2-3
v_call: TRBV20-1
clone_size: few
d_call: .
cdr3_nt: TGCAGTGCTAGAGATCGGGTGCAGCCGGCAGATACGCAGTATTTT
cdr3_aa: CSARDRVQPADTQYF

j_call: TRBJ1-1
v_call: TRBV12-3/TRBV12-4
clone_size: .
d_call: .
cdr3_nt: TGTGCCAGCAGCAATACAAGAAACACTGAAGCTTTCTTT
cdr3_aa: CASSNTRNTEAFF

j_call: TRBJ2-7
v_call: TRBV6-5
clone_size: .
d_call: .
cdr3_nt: TGTGCCAGCAGTTACTCGTCGGGACACTCCTACGAGCAGTACTTC
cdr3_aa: CASSYSSGHSYEQYF

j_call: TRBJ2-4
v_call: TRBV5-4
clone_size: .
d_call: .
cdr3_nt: .
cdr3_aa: CASSFGPGENIQYF

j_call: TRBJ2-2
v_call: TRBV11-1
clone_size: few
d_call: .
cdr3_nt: TGTGCCAGCAGCTCCCGGAAGGGGGACGGCGGGGAGCTGTTTTTT
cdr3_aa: CASSSRKGDGGELFF

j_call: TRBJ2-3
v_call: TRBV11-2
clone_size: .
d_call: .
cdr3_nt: TGTGCCAGCTATCCTGAGTGGAGGCAAACCTACACAGATACGCAGTATTTT
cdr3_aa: CASYPEWRQTYTDTQYF

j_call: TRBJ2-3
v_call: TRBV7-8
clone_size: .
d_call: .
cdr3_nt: TGTGCCAGCACCAATGCAGGGGATACGCAGTATTTT
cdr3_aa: CASTNAGDTQYF

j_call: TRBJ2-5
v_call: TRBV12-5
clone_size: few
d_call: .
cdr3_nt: TGTGCTAGTGCCCTTCCCAACCCGCAAGAGACCCAGTACTTC
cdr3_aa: CASALPNPQETQYF

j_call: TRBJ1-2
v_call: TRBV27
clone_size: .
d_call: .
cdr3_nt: TGTGCCAGCAGGTTGATCGGGCAGGGTCTCGATGGCTACACCTTC
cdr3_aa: CASRLIGQGLDGYTF

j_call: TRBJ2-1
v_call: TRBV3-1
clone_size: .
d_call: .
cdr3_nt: TGTGCCAGCAGCCAAGGACCTGGGAATGAGCAGTTCTTC
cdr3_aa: CASSQGPGNEQFF

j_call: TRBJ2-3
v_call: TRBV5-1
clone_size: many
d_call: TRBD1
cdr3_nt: TGCGCCAGCAGCCCGGGACAGGGGGCCGCAGATACGCAGTATTTT
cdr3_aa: CASSPGQGAADTQYF

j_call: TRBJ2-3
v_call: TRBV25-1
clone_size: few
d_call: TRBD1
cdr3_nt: TGTGCCAGCAGTGGTCGGACAGGGATAAGCACAGATACGCAGTATTTT
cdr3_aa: CASSGRTGISTDTQYF

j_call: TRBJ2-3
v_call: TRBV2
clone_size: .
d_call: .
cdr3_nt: TGTGCCAACACTTTCACAGATACGCAGTATTTT
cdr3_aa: CANTFTDTQYF

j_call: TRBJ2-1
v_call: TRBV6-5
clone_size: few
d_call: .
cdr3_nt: TGTGCCAGCAGTTACCGGGGTGGAGAGGCTGAGCAGTTCTTC
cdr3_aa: CASSYRGGEAEQFF

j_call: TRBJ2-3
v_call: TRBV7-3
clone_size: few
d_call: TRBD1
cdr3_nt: TGTGCCAGCAGCTTACTGGGTCCCTCTACAGGGGGTTTCACAGATACGCAGTATTTT
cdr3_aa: CASSLLGPSTGGFTDTQYF

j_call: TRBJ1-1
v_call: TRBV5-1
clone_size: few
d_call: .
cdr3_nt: TGCGCCAGCAGCTTCGGACAGCGAGCTTTCTTT
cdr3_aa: CASSFGQRAFF

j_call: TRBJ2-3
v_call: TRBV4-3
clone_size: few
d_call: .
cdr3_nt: TGCGCCAGCAGCCAGCAGAAGAGTCCAGGCACAGATACGCAGTATTTT
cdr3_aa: CASSQQKSPGTDTQYF

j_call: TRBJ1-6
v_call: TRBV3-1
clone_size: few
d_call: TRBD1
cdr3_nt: TGTGCCAGCAGCCCGGCGGGGACAGATTTTTCACCCCTCCACTTT
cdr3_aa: CASSPAGTDFSPLHF

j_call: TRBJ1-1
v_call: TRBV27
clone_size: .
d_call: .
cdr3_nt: TGTGCCAGCAGTTTATTTCAGGGCCTGGCGACTGAAGCTTTCTTT
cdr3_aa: CASSLFQGLATEAFF

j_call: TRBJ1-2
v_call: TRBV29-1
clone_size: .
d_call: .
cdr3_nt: TGCAGCGTTGAAGCGGGCATATTTGTGGCAGGGTTAGCGGGTGGCTACACCTTC
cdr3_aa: CSVEAGIFVAGLAGGYTF

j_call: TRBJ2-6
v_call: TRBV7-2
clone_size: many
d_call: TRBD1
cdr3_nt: TGTGCCAGCAGCTTAGGACAGGGCAACGTCCTGACTTTC
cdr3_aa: CASSLGQGNVLTF

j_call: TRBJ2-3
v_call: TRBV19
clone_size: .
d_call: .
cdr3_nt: TGTGCCAGTAGTATTTTATCGGAGCTCCATACGCAGTATTTT
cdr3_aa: CASSILSELHTQYF

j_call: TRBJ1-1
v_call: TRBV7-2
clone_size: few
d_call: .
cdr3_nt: TGTGCCAGCAGCCTAAGAGGGGTAGGTGAAGCTTTCTTT
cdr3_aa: CASSLRGVGEAFF

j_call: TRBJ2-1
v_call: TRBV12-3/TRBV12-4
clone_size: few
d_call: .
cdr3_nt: TGTGCCAGCAGTCCCGCAGGATTTGAGCAGTTCTTC
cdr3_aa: CASSPAGFEQFF

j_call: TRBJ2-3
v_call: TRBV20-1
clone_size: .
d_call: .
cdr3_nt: TGCAGTGCTAGTGGCGGCGGTGGAGATACGCAGTATTTT
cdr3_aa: CSASGGGGDTQYF

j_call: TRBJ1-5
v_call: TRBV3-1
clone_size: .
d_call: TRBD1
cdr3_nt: TGTGCCAGCAGCCAAACCGGGACAGGGATTCGGCAGCCCCAGCATTTT
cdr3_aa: CASSQTGTGIRQPQHF

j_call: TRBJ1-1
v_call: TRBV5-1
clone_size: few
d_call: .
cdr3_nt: TGCGCCAGCAGCTTCCAGGATCTCGGGGAAGCTTTCTTT
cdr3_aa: CASSFQDLGEAFF

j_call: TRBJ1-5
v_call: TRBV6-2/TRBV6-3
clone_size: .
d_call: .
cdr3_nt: TGTGCCAGCAGTTGGCAGGGTAGCAATCAGCCCCAGCATTTT
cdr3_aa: CASSWQGSNQPQHF

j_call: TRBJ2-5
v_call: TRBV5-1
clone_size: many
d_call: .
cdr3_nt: TGCGCCAGCAGCTTGATAAGTGGCGGGGCGGGGACCCAGTACTTC
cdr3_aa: CASSLISGGAGTQYF

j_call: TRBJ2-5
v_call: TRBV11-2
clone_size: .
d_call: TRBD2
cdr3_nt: TGTGCCAGCAGCTTATGGCGGGGGAGACAAGAGACCCAGTACTTC
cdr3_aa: CASSLWRGRQETQYF

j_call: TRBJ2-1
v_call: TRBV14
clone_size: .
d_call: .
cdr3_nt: TGTGCCAGCAGCCTCCTACGGGGCTCCTACAATGAGCAGTTCTTC
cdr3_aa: CASSLLRGSYNEQFF

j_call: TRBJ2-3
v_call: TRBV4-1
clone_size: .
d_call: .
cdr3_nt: TGCGCCAGCAGCCAATCTAGTAGGGGGGAGGTTGATACGCAGTATTTT
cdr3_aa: CASSQSSRGEVDTQYF

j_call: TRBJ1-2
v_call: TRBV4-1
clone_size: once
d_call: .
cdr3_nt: TGCGCCAGCAGCCCAGTTTATTTTAGCAGCGGCTACACCTTC
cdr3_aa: CASSPVYFSSGYTF

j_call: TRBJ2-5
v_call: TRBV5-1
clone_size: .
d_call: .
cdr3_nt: TGCGCCAGCAGCTTCGTAAGGGGGGGAGAGACCCAGTACTTC
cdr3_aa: CASSFVRGGETQYF

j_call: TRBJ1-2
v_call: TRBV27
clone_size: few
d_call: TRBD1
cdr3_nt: TGTGCCAGCAGGACAGGGGGCACCTACGGAGGCTACACCTTC
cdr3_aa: CASRTGGTYGGYTF

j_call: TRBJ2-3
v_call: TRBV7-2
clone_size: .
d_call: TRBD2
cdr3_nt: TGTGCCAGCAGCGAGACTAGCGGGGGGGCGGGTCCCACAGATACGCAGTATTTT
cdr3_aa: CASSETSGGAGPTDTQYF

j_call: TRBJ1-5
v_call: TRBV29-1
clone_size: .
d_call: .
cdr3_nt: TGCAGCGTCGGCCGATCCGGGACGGACCATCAGCCCCAGCATTTT
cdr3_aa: CSVGRSGTDHQPQHF

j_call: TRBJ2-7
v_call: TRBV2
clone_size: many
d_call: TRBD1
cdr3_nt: TGTGCCATCACCGGGACAGACTCCTACGAGCAGTACTTC
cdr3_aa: CAITGTDSYEQYF

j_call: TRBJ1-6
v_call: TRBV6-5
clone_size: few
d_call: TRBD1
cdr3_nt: TGTGCCAGCAGACTACAGGGGGGTAATTCACCCCTCCACTTT
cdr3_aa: CASRLQGGNSPLHF

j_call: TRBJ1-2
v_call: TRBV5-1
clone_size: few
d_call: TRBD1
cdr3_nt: TGCGCCAGCAGCCCCGGACAGGGGGCAGATGGCTACACCTTC
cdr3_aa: CASSPGQGADGYTF

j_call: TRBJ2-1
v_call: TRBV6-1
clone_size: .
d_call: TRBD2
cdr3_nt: TGTGCCAGCAGTGAAAAGACTAGCGGGGGAAATGAGCAGTTCTTC
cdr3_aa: CASSEKTSGGNEQFF

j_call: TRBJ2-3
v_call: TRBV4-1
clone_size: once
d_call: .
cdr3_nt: TGCGCCAGCAGCCAAATCCGAGGAGCGGTGGCAGATACGCAGTATTTT
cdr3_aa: CASSQIRGAVADTQYF

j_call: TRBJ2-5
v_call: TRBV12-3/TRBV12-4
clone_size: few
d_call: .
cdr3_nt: TGTGCCAGCACCCCCCCACGGGGGGCGCAAGAGACCCAGTACTTC
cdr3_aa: CASTPPRGAQETQYF